There are a few counts of the clone carrying this TCR beta chain. As yet, its antigen is unknown. This specimen belongs to a study of blood T cells in healthy people across ages. Study-level background: There was about one barcoded beta molecule captured by template switching per two T cells. Findings and limits, study-wide: PBMCs were not sorted, which prevented a conclusive comparison of naive versus antigen-experienced cells.

Trimming removed 5 bases from V and 10 bases from J; junction bases left unmatched: 26. The CDR3 runs 19 residues. The germline V gene encodes CDR1 SGHVS and CDR2 FQNEAQ. Primers used in a second PCR of about 6 to 12 cycles were a sample-barcoded 5' primer and a J-beta primer mix. Each sample yielded at least 3 million CDR3-containing paired-end reads. TCRdb reanalysed the 5' RACE reads using MiXCR and keeps one entry per CDR3 protein. The sample carries about 1.4 million distinct CDR3 sequences, around 59% recorded once. The rearrangement links TRBV7-8 to TRBJ2-3; 8 bases line up with TRBD1. Sequenced material: blood. The TCR originated in a man between 18 and 29 years old in good health. CDR3 sequence (DNA): TGTGCCAGCAGCCAATTCCACAGGGGGGTTAGGGTGACTCCAGGCGCGCAGTATTTT. As protein: CASSQFHRGVRVTPGAQYF.